These 7 T cell receptor beta chains came from one sample sequenced in a study of cytomegalovirus exposure and HLA in healthy donors. Primers: 60 Vbeta forward and 13 Jbeta reverse. Here immunoSEQ multiplex PCR was the method, and the copy in TCRdb shows in-frame clones only, minus some. The data contain around 170,000 clones, around 80% of them seen just once; the ten biggest clones take up 1%. Source material: PBMCs. All receptors come from a woman aged 45-60 years in good health and CMV-seropositive.

The chain links TRBV9 to TRBJ2-7, with no clear D. Germline CDR1 and CDR2: SGDLS and YYNGEE. Trimming removed 0 bases at V and 1 base at J, with 11 bases between. The CDR3 covers 15 residues. Written as DNA, the CDR3 is TGTGCCAGCAGCGTAGATCTTTCTCAGTCCTACGAGCAGTACTTC. This translates into CASSVDLSQSYEQYF.

The chain uses TRBV28 and TRBJ1-2; D gene uncertain. Trimming removed 3 bases at V and 8 bases at J, with 13 bases between. The CDR3 runs to 13 residues. The germline gives CDR1 MDHEN, CDR2 SYDVKM. CDR3 loop: CASSFPPVKGYTF. As DNA, the CDR3 is TGTGCCAGCAGTTTCCCCCCAGTGAAGGGCTACACCTTC.

The CDR3 coding sequence is TGTGCCAGCAGTGACTTCGCGCGGGGTAGGAGCTCCTACAATGAGCAGTTCTTC. Its protein is CASSDFARGRSSYNEQFF. The chain uses TRBV6-1 and TRBJ2-1; D may be TRBD2 (6 bases). With 3 bases removed from V and 0 bases from J, the gap between germline ends came to 18 bases. This CDR3 contains 18 residues. CDR1 and CDR2 from the germline V gene are MNHNS and SASEGT.

V gene TRBV29-1 combines with J gene TRBJ1-3, with 7 bases fitting TRBD1. This CDR3 contains 14 residues. V shed 1 base and J 4 bases; nucleotides not matched to a gene: 4. CDR1 is SQVTM, CDR2 ANQGSEA, per germline. The CDR3 loop is CSVEVGTVGNTIYF. The DNA of the CDR3 is TGCAGCGTTGAAGTAGGGACAGTCGGAAACACCATATATTTT.

The chain links TRBV6-5 to TRBJ1-3, with 8 bases fitting TRBD1. V was clipped by 6 bases and J by 3 bases; unmatched bases: 4. The V gene's germline CDR1 is MNHEY and CDR2 SVGAGI. This CDR3 has 14 amino acids. This chain's CDR3 is CASRTGGYGNTIYF. DNA of the CDR3: TGTGCCAGCAGAACAGGGGGTTATGGAAACACCATATATTTT.

The rearrangement links TRBV19 to TRBJ1-1; maybe TRBD1 (5 bases). With 6 bases removed from V and 2 bases from J, the gap between germline ends came to 13 bases. The CDR3 totals 14 residues. CDR1 LNHDA and CDR2 SQIVND come from the germline V gene (reference sequence). CDR3 in DNA: TGTGCCAGTAGCCCGGGACTAATTAACACTGAAGCTTTCTTT. It codes for CASSPGLINTEAFF.

V is TRBV7-6 and J is TRBJ2-2; 8 nucleotides align to TRBD2. CDR1 is SGHVS, CDR2 FNYEAQ, per germline. The junction had 8 bases not matched to a gene; V was cut back by 7 bases and J by 4 bases. The CDR3 is 15 residues long. CDR3 loop: CASTYGLASTGELFF. CDR3 sequence (DNA): TGTGCCAGCACCTACGGACTAGCCTCCACCGGGGAGCTGTTTTTT. The full variable domain, its missing parts supplied by reference TRBV7-6 and TRBJ2-2, is GAGVSQSPRYKVTKRGQDVALRCDPISGHVSLYWYRQALGQGPEFLTYFNYEAQQDKSGLPNDRFSAERPEGSISTLTIQRTEQRDSAMYRCASTYGLASTGELFFGEGSRLTVL.